This record covers a single T cell receptor beta chain. Its antigen is still unknown. Sample-barcoded 5' priming and a J-beta primer mix drove a second PCR of roughly 7 to 11 cycles. The authors tagged each cDNA molecule using a template-switch adaptor with 12 random nucleotides. MiXCR was run by TCRdb on the 5' RACE reads, yielding one entry per CDR3 protein. This sample carries 1,100,000 or so distinct CDR3 sequences, 40% to 55% of them seen once, and the ten largest clones take over 15%. These data originate in a study of blood T cells in healthy people across ages. Study-level background: About one barcoded beta molecule was captured per two T cells (by template switching).

Study outcomes and limitations: Compared with aged donors, long-lived donors showed fewer expanded clones, suggesting selection. For the donors, CMV status was unknown and possibly confounded expanded clonotype changes.

There are 14 residues in the CDR3. The V gene lost 1 base and the J gene lost 2 bases, with 10 bases spanning the gap. Germline V lookup: CDR1 SGHKS, CDR2 YYEKEE (reference sequence). The rearrangement links TRBV5-5 to TRBJ2-7; D perhaps matches TRBD1 (5 bases). The source of this sequence is a woman aged 55-69 years in good health. Sequenced: blood. As DNA, the CDR3 is TGTGCCAGCAGCTTGTGGCAGGGTACCTACGAGCAGTACTTC. Its protein is CASSLWQGTYEQYF.